This TCR beta chain comes out of a study of response to subunit inactivated influenza vaccine. Broader study findings: It was suggested by the authors that few new T cells are recruited by each seasonal influenza vaccination.

This clonotype was counted only a few times. Its cognate antigen is unknown. The CDR3 consists of 14 residues. The germline CDR1 and CDR2 sequences are SGHRS and YFSETQ. V was shortened by 5 bases and J by 3 bases, with 15 bases between the two germline ends. Each CDR3 protein is one row after TCRdb ran MiXCR on the RT-PCR reads. The table records about 700,000 distinct CDR3 sequences, 14% of them present only once. This rearrangement joins TRBV5-1 to TRBJ2-7; D remains ambiguous. The clonotype was recovered from a man aged 50 to 60 who received an inactivated influenza vaccine. Sequenced here: PBMCs from blood, sampled roughly 2 weeks before vaccination. In DNA form, the CDR3 reads TGCGCCAGCAGAAATCTCGGAACCCACTACGAGCAGTACTTC. This translates into CASRNLGTHYEQYF.